This T cell receptor beta chain was sequenced in a study of T cells expressing NK-cell markers. Looking at the study overall: The authors derived TCR beta repertoires from sorted CD3+CD56+NKG2C+, CD3+CD56+NKG2C- and CD3+CD56-NKG2C+ T cells. Out of eight donors sequenced, seven tested HCMV-seropositive and the remaining one seronegative.

From its re-call of the 5' RACE reads, TCRdb lists each CDR3 protein once, without DNA. This sample's table has roughly 180,000 distinct CDR3 sequences. On this clonotype itself: The antigen is not known.

From germline, CDR1 is DFQATT and CDR2 SNEGSKA (reference sequence). The CDR3 covers 11 residues. Broader study findings: Whether the expanded NKG2C+ T cell clones recognized HCMV remained unclear. In four donors, these clonotypes also led the CD3+CD56-NKG2C+ fraction.

This rearrangement joins TRBV20-1 to TRBJ2-7. Sequences were obtained from blood T cells: a sorted CD56 or NKG2C T cell subset, CD4+ or CD8+ T cells, or bulk PBMC T cells (not recorded which). This TCR derives from a woman aged 18-70 years in good health. The CDR3: CSALGSEEQYF.